The 23 T cell receptor beta chains listed next were all sequenced from one sample in a study of blood T cell repertoires in COVID-19. The protocol was immunoSEQ multiplex PCR, while the TCRdb copy is restricted to in-frame clones and leaves out a portion. The data hold about 380,000 clones, with over 75% observed a single time. Source material: PBMCs or T cells enriched from blood (not recorded which). These receptors all stem from a woman younger than 45 who had recovered from COVID-19.

The chain uses TRBV7-9 and TRBJ2-7, with TRBD1 as a possible D gene (7 bases). Trimming cost V 5 bases and J 3 bases, with 11 bases left between them. Per the germline V gene, CDR1 is SEHNR and CDR2 is FQNEAQ (reference sequence). This CDR3 contains 13 residues. CDR3 DNA: TGTGCCAGCAGCCAGGGGGGACTCTACGAGCAGTACTTC. Translation: CASSQGGLYEQYF.

The chain combines TRBV28 with TRBJ2-3; D gene unclear. The V and J ends lost 4 bases and 2 bases respectively, with 7 bases between them. The CDR3 is 13 residues long. The germline gives CDR1 MDHEN, CDR2 SYDVKM. This chain's CDR3 is CASSSYPTDTQYF. The DNA of the CDR3 is TGTGCCAGCAGTTCCTACCCCACAGATACGCAGTATTTT.

The chain carries TRBV6-5 and TRBJ1-5; perhaps TRBD1 as D (6 bases). The V end was cut by 6 bases, the J end by 7 bases, with 19 bases between. The CDR3 contains 15 residues. Germline values: CDR1 MNHEY, CDR2 SVGAGI. The CDR3 DNA follows: TGTGCCAGCAGCTCCCGGGGGGGGCTGAAACAGCCCCAGCATTTT. It encodes CASSSRGGLKQPQHF.

The V gene is TRBV30, the J gene TRBJ1-5, with D possibly being TRBD1 (6 bases). From germline, CDR1 is GTSNPN and CDR2 SVGIG (reference sequence). CDR3 length: 15 residues. Trimming removed 1 base at V and 1 base at J, with 11 bases between. CDR3 DNA: TGTGCCTGGAGTGCAGGGGCGATCAGCAATCAGCCCCAGCATTTT. This encodes CAWSAGAISNQPQHF. Together with reference TRBV30 and TRBJ1-5, the CDR3 gives the full variable domain: SQTIHQWPATLVQPVGSPLSLECTVEGTSNPNLYWYRQAAGRGLQLLFYSVGIGQISSEVPQNLSASRPQDRQFILSSKKLLLSDSGFYLCAWSAGAISNQPQHFGDGTRLSIL.

J is TRBJ2-7 and V is TRBV18, with D tentatively TRBD1 (6 bases). This CDR3 contains 14 residues. V shed 2 bases and J shed 4 bases, with 12 bases lying between them. Germline CDR1 reads KGHSH; CDR2 reads LQKENI. CDR3 nucleotide sequence: TGTGCCAGCTCACCAATAGGGGGTGGGTACGAGCAGTACTTC. It codes for CASSPIGGGYEQYF.

This clone was counted ten times or more. The chain employs TRBV2 and TRBJ1-5, with TRBD1 as a possible D gene (5 bases). V shed 4 bases and J shed 4 bases, with 14 bases lying between them. Germline CDR1 is SNHLY and CDR2 is FYNNEI. CDR3 length: 15 residues. The CDR3, as DNA: TGTGCCAGCAGTGCCCAGGGTGTATCAAATCAGCCCCAGCATTTT. It codes for CASSAQGVSNQPQHF.

This sequence joins TRBV7-9 and TRBJ2-5; D unresolved. V was shortened by 3 bases and J by 5 bases, with 7 bases between the two germline ends. The CDR3 has 12 residues. In germline, CDR1 is SEHNR, CDR2 FQNEAQ (reference sequence). CDR3 amino acids: CASSLLGETQYF. The CDR3 region has the DNA TGTGCCAGCAGCTTGCTCGGGGAGACCCAGTACTTC.

This chain links TRBV2 with TRBJ1-1, with 7 positions matching TRBD1. CDR3 length: 14 residues. Germline V gene data show CDR1 as SNHLY and CDR2 as FYNNEI. The V and J ends lost 9 bases and 7 bases, in that order; junction bases with no gene match: 14. CDR3 in amino acids: CASRLERGRDEAFF. CDR3 DNA sequence: TGTGCCAGTCGGCTTGAGAGGGGGCGGGATGAAGCTTTCTTT.

The genes are TRBV29-1 and TRBJ2-3; TRBD2 matches 12 bases. From germline, CDR1 is SQVTM and CDR2 ANQGSEA. V lost 5 bases to trimming and J lost 5 bases; unmatched junction nucleotides: 5. This CDR3 contains 14 residues. This chain's CDR3 is CSVLAGGPGDTQYF. The CDR3, as DNA: TGCAGCGTTCTAGCGGGAGGGCCGGGAGATACGCAGTATTTT.

J is TRBJ2-6 and V is TRBV7-9; D remains ambiguous. With 7 bases removed from V and 1 base from J, the gap between germline ends came to 5 bases. The CDR3 runs 13 residues. Germline-derived CDR1 and CDR2 are SEHNR and FQNEAQ (reference sequence). CDR3 residues: CASTASGANVLTF. For the CDR3, the DNA is TGTGCCAGCACCGCGTCTGGGGCCAACGTCCTGACTTTC.

The chain recombines TRBV9 with TRBJ1-2; 7 bases line up with TRBD1. Germline V lookup: CDR1 SGDLS, CDR2 YYNGEE. The CDR3 length is 15 residues. V trimming: 2 bases; J trimming: 4 bases; junction bases outside the gene matches: 8. CDR3 nucleotide sequence: TGTGCCAGCAGCGTCGGGACAGCGCAAACCTATGGCTACACCTTC. Its protein is CASSVGTAQTYGYTF.

The chain uses TRBV7-9 and TRBJ1-2; D not resolved. Germline values: CDR1 SEHNR, CDR2 FQNEAQ (reference sequence). The CDR3 extends over 13 amino acids. V shed 1 base and J shed 6 bases, with 9 bases lying between them. CDR3 loop: CASSLEAVDGYTF. The DNA for the CDR3 is TGTGCCAGCAGCTTAGAGGCGGTGGATGGCTACACCTTC.

This clone came up once. This chain connects TRBV11-3 to TRBJ2-5; D might be TRBD2 (6 bases). Germline loops: CDR1 SGHNT, CDR2 YENEEA. Between the trimmed V and J ends, which lost 3 bases and 5 bases, there was a span of 19 bases. CDR3 size: 16 residues. The CDR3 spells CASSLGLGGRWETQYF. The DNA of the CDR3 is TGTGCCAGCAGCTTGGGATTAGGAGGGCGTTGGGAGACCCAGTACTTC. The full variable domain, rest sourced from reference TRBV11-3 and TRBJ2-5, is EAGVVQSPRYKIIEKKQPVAFWCNPISGHNTLYWYLQNLGQGPELLIRYENEEAVDDSQLPKDRFSAERLKGVDSTLKIQPAELGDSAVYLCASSLGLGGRWETQYFGPGTRLLVL.

This sequence joins TRBV11-3 and TRBJ2-1; D remains ambiguous. Germline CDR1 and CDR2: SGHNT and YENEEA. This CDR3 is built from 14 residues. V shed 1 base and J shed 9 bases, with 13 bases lying between them. The CDR3 spells CASSLGHIATEQFF. The DNA for the CDR3 is TGTGCCAGCAGCTTAGGGCATATAGCTACTGAGCAGTTCTTC.

This clone appeared a single time. The chain carries TRBV6-5 and TRBJ1-5; no clear D gene. V was clipped by 0 bases and J by 0 bases, with 6 bases between them. The CDR3 runs to 15 residues. Germline CDR1 and CDR2: MNHEY and SVGAGI. CDR3 coding DNA: TGTGCCAGCAGTTACTCACTACATAGCAATCAGCCCCAGCATTTT. This gives the protein CASSYSLHSNQPQHF.

J is TRBJ2-3 and V is TRBV10-3, with 7 bases that match TRBD2. This CDR3 comprises 14 residues. V gave up 7 bases and J gave up 3 bases; unmatched junction bases: 7. Germline V gene lookup returns CDR1 ENHRY and CDR2 SYGVKD. The CDR3, as DNA: TGTGCCATCAACGCGGGAGAGCTAACAGATACGCAGTATTTT. The encoded protein is CAINAGELTDTQYF.

The count of this clone is one. This chain uses TRBV28 with TRBJ2-7; D possibly corresponds to TRBD2 (5 bases). Germline V gene data show CDR1 as MDHEN and CDR2 as SYDVKM. V lost 5 bases and J lost 1, with 15 bases in between. The CDR3 has 15 residues. The CDR3 region has the DNA TGTGCCAGCAGTCTTGACCCCGGGAATTCCTACGAGCAGTACTTC. Translated, it gives CASSLDPGNSYEQYF.

This clone was seen more than once but under ten times. The J gene is TRBJ2-1, the V gene TRBV4-2; no definite D call. The CDR3 is 12 residues long. Germline V gene lookup returns CDR1 LGHNA and CDR2 YNFKEQ. With 0 bases removed from V and 9 bases from J, the gap between germline ends came to 6 bases. The CDR3 reads CASSQDTREQFF. The CDR3 region has the DNA TGTGCCAGCAGCCAAGATACGCGTGAGCAGTTCTTC.

The chain uses TRBV10-3 and TRBJ1-2; no firm D call. The V end lost 2 bases, the J end lost 2 bases, and 9 bases lay between the germline ends. The length of the CDR3 is 14 residues. Looked up from germline, CDR1 is ENHRY and CDR2 is SYGVKD. This CDR3 reads CAISERQANYGYTF. CDR3 bases: TGTGCCATCAGTGAGCGGCAGGCAAACTATGGCTACACCTTC.

The gene calls are TRBV7-9 and TRBJ2-1, with 13 bases that match TRBD2. The ends lost 3 bases at V and 5 bases at J; junction bases unmatched: 7. Germline V gene data show CDR1 as SEHNR and CDR2 as FQNEAQ (reference sequence). The CDR3 spans 17 residues. CDR3 region: CASSLGAGLAGDNEQFF. The CDR3 nucleotides read TGTGCCAGCAGCTTGGGGGCAGGACTAGCGGGAGACAATGAGCAGTTCTTC. The variable domain in full, with the rest retrieved from reference TRBV7-9 and TRBJ2-1, is DTGVSQNPRHKITKRGQNVTFRCDPISEHNRLYWYRQTLGQGPEFLTYFQNEAQLEKSRLLSDRFSAERPKGSFSTLEIQRTEQGDSAMYLCASSLGAGLAGDNEQFFGPGTRLTVL.

The chain recombines TRBV28 with TRBJ2-7; 8 bases are a match to TRBD2. V was pared by 1 base and J by 1 base, with 3 bases of the junction left unmatched. CDR3 length: 15 amino acids. Germline loops: CDR1 MDHEN, CDR2 SYDVKM. The CDR3 DNA is TGTGCCAGCAGTTTATTTGGCGGGAGGTCCTACGAGCAGTACTTC. It translates to CASSLFGGRSYEQYF.

The chain recombines TRBV28 with TRBJ2-7, with D hard to call. The germline V gene has CDR1 MDHEN and CDR2 SYDVKM. Trimming removed 5 bases at V and 0 bases at J, with 14 bases between. The CDR3 contains 15 residues. The CDR3 loop reads CASSLYMVASYEQYF. The CDR3, as DNA: TGTGCCAGCAGTCTCTATATGGTAGCCTCCTACGAGCAGTACTTC.

The chain recombines TRBV5-4 with TRBJ1-1; 7 bases are a match to TRBD1. V shed 2 bases and J 0 bases; nucleotides not matched to a gene: 1. CDR3 length: 14 amino acids. Per germline, CDR1 SGHNT and CDR2 YYREEE (reference sequence). The CDR3 here is CASSFGTVNTEAFF. CDR3 nucleotides: TGTGCCAGCAGCTTCGGGACAGTGAACACTGAAGCTTTCTTT.